This passage covers 25 T cell receptor beta chains from one sample sequenced in a study of blood T cell repertoires in COVID-19. Assay used: immunoSEQ multiplex PCR; TCRdb lists only in-frame clones, some missing. The sample yields approximately 280,000 clones, 88% seen once. The material sequenced was peripheral blood. The source is a man aged 18 to 29 with active or convalescent COVID-19.

The V call is TRBV27, the J call TRBJ2-1, with D tentatively TRBD1 (6 bases). V was trimmed by 5 bases and J by 0 bases, leaving 20 bases between them. CDR1 is MNHEY, CDR2 SMNVEV, per germline (reference sequence). This CDR3 is built from 18 residues. CDR3 bases: TGTGCCAGCAGTCCGGGACACCCGTCTTTTAGCTCCTACAATGAGCAGTTCTTC. Its protein is CASSPGHPSFSSYNEQFF.

CDR3 protein: CASSELAGGSGTDTQYF. CDR3 sequence (DNA): TGTGCCAGCAGTGAACTAGCGGGGGGCTCTGGCACAGATACGCAGTATTTT. This chain connects TRBV25-1 to TRBJ2-3; TRBD2 matches at 11 bases. CDR3 length equals 17 residues. Germline CDR1 reads MGHDK; CDR2 reads SYGVNS. The V and J ends lost 2 bases and 1 base, in that order; junction bases with no gene match: 5.

On this clone: This may stem from a read error, because a much larger clone lies one nucleotide away. The sample has other DNA sequences that encode this CDR3 too. V is TRBV6-2 or TRBV6-3 and J is TRBJ2-7; TRBD2 aligns across 12 bases. The CDR3 has 15 amino acids. CDR1 is MNHEY and CDR2 is SVGEGT in the germline V gene. V was pared by 0 bases and J by 4 bases, with 1 base of the junction left unmatched. CDR3 region: CASSYSTSGGYEQYF. CDR3 DNA sequence: TGTGCCAGCAGTTACTCGACTAGCGGGGGTTACGAGCAGTACTTC.

V gene TRBV11-2 combines with J gene TRBJ1-1, with TRBD1 as a possible D gene (5 bases). Deletions cut 4 bases from V and 2 bases from J, with 14 bases between. The CDR3 loop spans 15 amino acids. Germline V gives CDR1 SGHAT, CDR2 FQNNGV. CDR3 in DNA: TGTGCCAGCAGCTCGGCAGGGAAGGAAAACACTGAAGCTTTCTTT. As protein: CASSSAGKENTEAFF.

This rearrangement joins TRBV6-5 to TRBJ2-3; 12 bases line up with TRBD2. This CDR3 region has 15 residues. Losses at the gene ends were 2 bases for V and 5 bases for J; bases not matched to a gene: 2. CDR1 MNHEY and CDR2 SVGAGI come from the germline V gene. The CDR3 protein is CASSYPSGGGDTQYF. CDR3 bases: TGTGCCAGCAGTTACCCTAGCGGGGGGGGAGATACGCAGTATTTT.

The chain uses TRBV5-1 and TRBJ2-7; possible D gene TRBD2, 6 bases. With 1 base removed from V and 0 bases from J, the gap between germline ends came to 11 bases. Germline V lookup: CDR1 SGHRS, CDR2 YFSETQ. The CDR3 runs 15 residues. CDR3: CASSLWGVSSYEQYF. In nucleotides, the CDR3 is TGCGCCAGCAGCTTGTGGGGGGTAAGCTCCTACGAGCAGTACTTC.

The chain has TRBV7-2 and TRBJ1-2; 7 nucleotides agree with TRBD1. With 0 bases clipped from V and 0 bases from J, the junction kept 7 bases outside the gene matches. This CDR3 is built from 17 residues. Germline V lookup: CDR1 SGHTA, CDR2 FQGNSA. The CDR3 loop reads CASSLAVLGQPNYGYTF. As DNA, the CDR3 is TGTGCCAGCAGCTTAGCGGTGTTGGGACAGCCTAACTATGGCTACACCTTC.

With regard to this clone: Other DNA sequences in this specimen translate into the identical CDR3. This chain connects TRBV12-5 to TRBJ2-2; 7 positions match TRBD1. Germline V lookup: CDR1 LGHNT, CDR2 FRNRAP. V was clipped by 4 bases and J by 0 bases; unmatched bases: 2. The length of the CDR3 is 15 residues. The CDR3 region has the DNA TGTGCTAGTGGTTCCGGACAGGCGAACACCGGGGAGCTGTTTTTT. Translation: CASGSGQANTGELFF.

J is TRBJ2-1 and V is TRBV5-1; 7 bases map to TRBD2. Germline CDR1 reads SGHRS; CDR2 reads YFSETQ. CDR3 length equals 15 residues. Trimming removed 0 bases from V and 5 bases from J; junction bases left unmatched: 5. The CDR3 loop reads CASSLVPSGNNEQFF. The DNA of the CDR3 is TGCGCCAGCAGCTTGGTGCCTAGCGGAAACAATGAGCAGTTCTTC.

This CDR3 is CASSRDRTYGYTF. The CDR3 DNA reads as TGTGCCAGCAGCAGAGACAGGACCTATGGCTACACCTTC. The chain links TRBV12-3 or TRBV12-4 to TRBJ1-2; D perhaps matches TRBD1 (6 bases). This CDR3 is built from 13 residues. V lost 6 bases, J lost 4 bases, and 12 bases lay in between.

The J gene is TRBJ2-1, the V gene TRBV9; maybe TRBD1 (5 bases). This CDR3 region has 13 residues. The germline V gene has CDR1 SGDLS and CDR2 YYNGEE. V lost 3 bases, J lost 4 bases, and 8 bases lay in between. The CDR3: CASSGQNYNEQFF. The CDR3 bases are TGTGCCAGCAGCGGACAGAATTACAATGAGCAGTTCTTC.

V is TRBV5-1 and J is TRBJ1-6, with 8 bases that match TRBD1. Germline lookup yields CDR1 SGHRS and CDR2 YFSETQ. The CDR3 length is 16 residues. V dropped 7 bases and J dropped 0; count of bases not matched to a gene: 6. CDR3 sequence: CASRQGSGSYNSPLHF. The DNA for the CDR3 is TGCGCCAGCCGACAGGGGTCGGGCTCCTATAATTCACCCCTCCACTTT. Full variable domain (rest looked up from reference TRBV5-1 and TRBJ1-6): KAGVTQTPRYLIKTRGQQVTLSCSPISGHRSVSWYQQTPGQGLQFLFEYFSETQRNKGNFPGRFSGRQFSNSRSEMNVSTLELGDSALYLCASRQGSGSYNSPLHFGNGTRLTVT.

CDR3 sequence reads: CASSLDLAGGRETQYF. CDR3 in DNA: TGCGCCAGCAGCTTGGATCTAGCGGGGGGCCGGGAGACCCAGTACTTC. The rearrangement links TRBV5-1 to TRBJ2-5, with 11 bases that match TRBD2. V was pared by 0 bases and J by 5 bases, with 6 bases of the junction left unmatched. In germline, CDR1 is SGHRS, CDR2 YFSETQ. CDR3 length: 16 residues.

The rearrangement joins TRBV7-9 to TRBJ1-5; possibly TRBD1 for D (6 bases). The CDR3 consists of 15 residues. Germline V CDR1 and CDR2: SEHNR, FQNEAQ (reference sequence). Trimming shortened V by 2 bases and J by 1 base, and 9 bases separated the two germline ends. The CDR3 spells CASSLHQGSNQPQHF. CDR3 DNA sequence: TGTGCCAGCAGCTTACATCAGGGGAGCAATCAGCCCCAGCATTTT. Together with reference TRBV7-9 and TRBJ1-5, the CDR3 gives the full variable domain: DTGVSQNPRHKITKRGQNVTFRCDPISEHNRLYWYRQTLGQGPEFLTYFQNEAQLEKSRLLSDRFSAERPKGSFSTLEIQRTEQGDSAMYLCASSLHQGSNQPQHFGDGTRLSIL.

V is TRBV11-2 and J is TRBJ1-5; D call uncertain. This CDR3 is 13 amino acids long. V dropped 0 bases and J dropped 5 bases, with 5 bases sitting between them. The germline gives CDR1 SGHAT, CDR2 FQNNGV. The CDR3, as DNA: TGTGCCAGCAGCTTAGAAGTAGATCAGCCCCAGCATTTT. Translation gives CASSLEVDQPQHF.

This clone has just one count. The rearrangement links TRBV11-3 to TRBJ2-3; 8 bases are shared with TRBD1. Trimming at V came to 5 bases and at J to 3 bases, leaving 4 bases not matched to a gene. Germline CDR1 reads SGHNT; CDR2 reads YENEEA. CDR3 length equals 14 residues. CDR3 sequence (DNA): TGTGCCAGCAGCCGCAGGGGGCCGACAGATACGCAGTATTTT. Encoded protein: CASSRRGPTDTQYF.

The chain joins TRBV5-1 to TRBJ2-3; 9 nucleotides line up with TRBD2. The germline V gene encodes CDR1 SGHRS and CDR2 YFSETQ. V gave up 4 bases and J gave up 0 bases; unmatched junction bases: 6. The CDR3 spans 16 residues. Written as DNA, the CDR3 is TGCGCCAGCAGCGGTTTAGCGGGGGAGAGCACAGATACGCAGTATTTT. Translating gives CASSGLAGESTDTQYF.

As concerns this clone: Different DNA sequences within this sample yield the same CDR3. This chain uses TRBV27 with TRBJ1-2; no clear D. With 3 bases removed from V and 2 bases from J, the gap between germline ends came to 7 bases. The germline V gene has CDR1 MNHEY and CDR2 SMNVEV (reference sequence). This CDR3 is 13 amino acids long. CDR3 amino acids: CASSFGSNYGYTF. CDR3 in DNA: TGTGCCAGCAGTTTCGGGTCGAACTATGGCTACACCTTC.

The chain has TRBV10-3 and TRBJ1-2, with TRBD1 matching 9 bases. Germline V gene data show CDR1 as ENHRY and CDR2 as SYGVKD. Trimming took 0 bases from V and 6 from J; bases not matched to a gene: 2. This CDR3 is 14 amino acids long. CDR3 residues: CAISESGTGNGYTF. The CDR3 DNA is TGTGCCATCAGTGAGTCAGGGACAGGGAATGGCTACACCTTC.

Only one count was recorded for this clone. The chain combines TRBV19 with TRBJ1-2; D is possibly TRBD1 (5 bases). The CDR3 extends over 13 amino acids. V lost 4 bases to trimming and J lost 2 bases, with 8 bases between them. Germline assignment: CDR1 LNHDA and CDR2 SQIVND (reference sequence). The CDR3: CASSNPGNYGYTF. The DNA of the CDR3 is TGTGCCAGTAGTAATCCAGGGAACTATGGCTACACCTTC.

The chain is built from TRBV4-1 and TRBJ2-7; D is possibly TRBD1 (7 bases). Trimming stripped 1 base from V and 1 base from J, with 14 bases between. Germline V gives CDR1 MGHRA, CDR2 YSYEKL. This CDR3 has 16 amino acids. The CDR3 coding sequence is TGCGCCAGCAGCCAAGTTACCCAGGGGGGATCCTACGAGCAGTACTTC. This gives the protein CASSQVTQGGSYEQYF.

V and J are TRBV9 and TRBJ2-1; D remains ambiguous. V lost 0 bases, J lost 4 bases, and 8 bases lay in between. The length of the CDR3 is 14 residues. From germline, CDR1 is SGDLS and CDR2 YYNGEE. CDR3 DNA: TGTGCCAGCAGCGTAGATGGCAGTTACAATGAGCAGTTCTTC. This translates into CASSVDGSYNEQFF. Full variable domain (rest looked up from reference TRBV9 and TRBJ2-1): DSGVTQTPKHLITATGQRVTLRCSPRSGDLSVYWYQQSLDQGLQFLIQYYNGEERAKGNILERFSAQQFPDLHSELNLSSLELGDSALYFCASSVDGSYNEQFFGPGTRLTVL.

Of note for this clone: Additional DNA sequences in this sample encode the identical CDR3. The V call is TRBV4-1, the J call TRBJ2-7, with a weak D call TRBD1 (6 bases). The CDR3 has 13 residues. The V and J ends lost 0 bases and 7 bases respectively, with 10 bases between them. Germline V gene lookup returns CDR1 MGHRA and CDR2 YSYEKL. In DNA form, the CDR3 reads TGCGCCAGCAGCCAAGAGGGGCAGGGGGAGCAGTACTTC. Protein sequence: CASSQEGQGEQYF.

This clone was seen only once. This chain joins TRBV18 and TRBJ2-7, with 7 bases identical to TRBD1. Per the germline V gene, CDR1 is KGHSH and CDR2 is LQKENI. V lost 1 base, J lost 6 bases, and 9 bases stayed unmatched. This CDR3 spans 15 amino acids. CDR3 protein: CASSPRQGLSAEQYF. CDR3 DNA sequence: TGTGCCAGCTCACCACGACAGGGTCTATCGGCCGAGCAGTACTTC.

This chain connects TRBV27 to TRBJ1-1; perhaps TRBD1 as D (6 bases). The V gene lost 1 base and the J gene lost 4 bases, with 13 bases spanning the gap. Germline assignment: CDR1 MNHEY and CDR2 SMNVEV (reference sequence). The CDR3 is 15 amino acids. The CDR3 DNA reads as TGTGCCAGCAGTTTATGGCCAGGGGCAATCACTGAAGCTTTCTTT. It yields the protein CASSLWPGAITEAFF.